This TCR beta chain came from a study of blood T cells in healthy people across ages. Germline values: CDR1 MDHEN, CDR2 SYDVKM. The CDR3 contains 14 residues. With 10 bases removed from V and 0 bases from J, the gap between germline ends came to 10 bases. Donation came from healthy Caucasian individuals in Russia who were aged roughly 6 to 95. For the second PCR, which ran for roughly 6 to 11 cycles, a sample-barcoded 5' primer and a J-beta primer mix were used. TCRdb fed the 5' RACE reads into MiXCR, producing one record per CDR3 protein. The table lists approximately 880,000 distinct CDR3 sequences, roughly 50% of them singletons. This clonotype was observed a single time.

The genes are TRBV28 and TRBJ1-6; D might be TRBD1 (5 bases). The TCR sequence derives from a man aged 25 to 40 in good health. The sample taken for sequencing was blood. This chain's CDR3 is CAIQGFSYNSPLHF. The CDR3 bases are TGTGCCATTCAGGGTTTCTCCTATAATTCACCCCTCCACTTT.